This T cell receptor beta chain was obtained from a study of technical replicates of blood from a handful of donors. Germline values: CDR1 MNHEY, CDR2 SVGAGI. Losses at the gene ends were 3 bases for V and 8 bases for J; bases not matched to a gene: 5. CDR3 length: 14 residues. The assay was immunoSEQ multiplex PCR, and TCRdb's table has in-frame clones only and misses some. Here the sample spans some 90,000 clones, roughly 96% being singletons. The chain joins TRBV6-5 to TRBJ2-1, with 9 positions matching TRBD2. This TCR was recovered from a human donor in good health. The sequenced material came from T cells isolated from PBMCs. The CDR3 nucleotides are TGTGCCAGCAGTTATGCGGGAGGGCCCGATGAGCAGTTCTTC. Encoded protein: CASSYAGGPDEQFF.